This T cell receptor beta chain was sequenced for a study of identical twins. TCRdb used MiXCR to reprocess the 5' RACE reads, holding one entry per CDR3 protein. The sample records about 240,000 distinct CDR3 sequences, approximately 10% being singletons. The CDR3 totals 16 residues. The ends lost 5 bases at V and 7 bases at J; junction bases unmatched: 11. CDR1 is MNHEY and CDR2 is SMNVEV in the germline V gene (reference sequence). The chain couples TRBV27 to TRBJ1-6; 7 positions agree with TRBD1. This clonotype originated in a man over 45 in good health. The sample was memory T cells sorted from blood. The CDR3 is CASSPVWTGPNSPLHF. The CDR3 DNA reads TGTGCCAGCAGTCCAGTCTGGACAGGCCCCAATTCACCCCTCCACTTT.